The 16 T cell receptor beta chains below come from one sample, sequenced in a study of identical twins. TCRdb re-called the 5' RACE reads with MiXCR, one entry per CDR3 protein. Here the sample spans some 560,000 distinct CDR3 sequences, 7.5% to 10% being singletons. These records were also assigned to another study, of yellow fever vaccine responses in identical twins.

Sample: PBMCs. These TCRs come from a woman in her late teens or twenties in good health.

The rearrangement uses TRBV11-2 and TRBJ2-1, with 9 nucleotides matching TRBD2. The CDR3 consists of 19 residues. V was clipped by 1 base and J by 7 bases; unmatched bases: 17. The germline V gene has CDR1 SGHAT and CDR2 FQNNGV. CDR3 protein: CASSLVTRWASGKLNEQFF. Here the CDR3 DNA reads TGTGCCAGCAGCTTAGTTACCCGTTGGGCTAGCGGGAAGCTTAATGAGCAGTTCTTC.

This clonotype was detected only a few times. The chain has TRBV6-1 and TRBJ2-3; D is perhaps TRBD1 or TRBD2 (6 bases each). Per the germline V gene, CDR1 is MNHNS and CDR2 is SASEGT. This CDR3 region has 14 residues. V was trimmed by 6 bases and J by 5 bases, leaving 15 bases between them. The DNA for the CDR3 is TGTGCCAGCAGCGAGGGGGGCCGAGGAGATACGCAGTATTTT. Its protein is CASSEGGRGDTQYF.

This clonotype was counted only a few times. The V gene is TRBV12-3 or TRBV12-4, the J gene TRBJ2-7; 9 nucleotides match TRBD2. This CDR3 comprises 15 residues. The V gene end was trimmed by 0 bases and the J gene end by 6 bases; junction bases not matched to a gene: 6. CDR3 coding DNA: TGTGCCAGCAGTTTAGCTAGCGGGAGATTCGCCGAGCAGTACTTC. This encodes CASSLASGRFAEQYF.

V is TRBV6-2 or TRBV6-3 and J is TRBJ1-5, with D uncertain. Germline V gene data show CDR1 as MNHEY and CDR2 as SVGEGT. The ends were cut back, 7 bases at V and 1 base at J, with 14 bases in the middle. The CDR3 sequence is 15 residues long. CDR3 bases: TGTGCCAGCAAGAGGTCCGCTGAGAGCAATCAGCCCCAGCATTTT. This gives the protein CASKRSAESNQPQHF.

As for this clonotype: Sequence at one end of the junction differs from germline and may be a read error. The chain uses TRBV27 and TRBJ2-7; possibly TRBD1 for D (5 bases). Germline loops: CDR1 MNHEY, CDR2 SMNVEV (reference sequence). This CDR3 is 14 amino acids long. In DNA, the CDR3 is TGTGCCAGCCAATTATTCAGGGATACCTACGAGCAGCACTTC. It encodes CASQLFRDTYEQHF.

The chain couples TRBV29-1 to TRBJ2-3, with D possibly being TRBD2 (5 bases). Germline CDR1 is SQVTM and CDR2 is ANQGSEA. With 7 bases removed from V and 0 bases from J, the gap between germline ends came to 11 bases. The CDR3 has 13 residues. Here the CDR3 DNA reads TGCAGCGCGGCCTCGGGGAGCACAGATACGCAGTATTTT. Translation gives CSAASGSTDTQYF.

The chain employs TRBV20-1 and TRBJ2-5, with TRBD2 matching over 11 bases. The V gene's germline CDR1 is DFQATT and CDR2 SNEGSKA (reference sequence). The CDR3 length is 18 residues. Unmatched junction bases numbered 14, after V lost 1 base and J lost 4 bases. The CDR3 region has the DNA TGCAGTGCTAGAGCCGGGGCGCCGGGACTAGCGGAAGGAGAGACCCAGTACTTC. The encoded protein is CSARAGAPGLAEGETQYF.

The V and J genes are TRBV4-1 and TRBJ2-7, with 7 bases lining up with TRBD2. The CDR3 extends over 17 amino acids. J was trimmed by 6 bases and V by 1 base; bases with no gene match: 15. Germline V gives CDR1 MGHRA, CDR2 YSYEKL. This CDR3 is CASSQVRGGGYNGEQYF. The CDR3 region has the DNA TGCGCCAGCAGCCAAGTTAGGGGCGGGGGTTATAATGGCGAGCAGTACTTC.

CDR3 sequence reads: CSARDFRGGTYEQYF. The CDR3 region has the DNA TGCAGTGCTAGAGATTTTCGCGGGGGGACCTACGAGCAGTACTTC. This chain connects TRBV20-1 to TRBJ2-7, with 8 positions matching TRBD2. Germline-derived CDR1 and CDR2 are DFQATT and SNEGSKA (reference sequence). V lost 0 bases, J lost 2 bases, and 6 bases stayed unmatched. CDR3 length equals 15 residues.

This chain connects TRBV10-2 to TRBJ2-7; tentative D call: TRBD2 (5 bases). The CDR3 length is 14 residues. The germline V gene encodes CDR1 WSHSY and CDR2 SAAADI. Between the trimmed V and J ends, which lost 4 bases and 6 bases, there was a span of 16 bases. The CDR3 DNA follows: TGCGCCAGCAGTGGGGCTAGCTATTATTCCGAGCAGTACTTC. Translation: CASSGASYYSEQYF.

This clonotype occurred a few times. The DNA for the CDR3 is TGTGCCAGTAGCTCATACTACGGACAGGGTCATTACGAGCAGTACTTC. Translated, it gives CASSSYYGQGHYEQYF. This sequence joins TRBV19 and TRBJ2-7; 8 bases agree with TRBD1. Trimming took 6 bases from V and 4 from J; bases not matched to a gene: 14. The CDR3 has 16 residues. The germline gives CDR1 LNHDA, CDR2 SQIVND (reference sequence).

Only one count was recorded for this clonotype. J is TRBJ2-7 and V is TRBV7-6, with D perhaps matching TRBD1 (5 bases). Germline V gene data show CDR1 as SGHVS and CDR2 as FNYEAQ. CDR3 length: 16 amino acids. V was cut by 1 base and J by 7 bases, with 20 bases left in between. The DNA for the CDR3 is TGTGCCAGCAGCTTAGGTACCAGACAGCCAACCGGGGAGCAGTACTTC. Translation gives CASSLGTRQPTGEQYF.

This clonotype was recorded many times. The rearrangement links TRBV4-3 to TRBJ2-1; TRBD2 matches at 11 bases. The J segment lost 8 bases and the V segment lost 1 base, leaving 7 bases of the junction unmatched. Looked up from germline, CDR1 is LGHNA and CDR2 is YSLEER. This CDR3 has 16 amino acids. The CDR3 loop reads CASSQGASGRRDEQFF. The CDR3 coding sequence is TGCGCCAGCAGCCAAGGTGCTAGCGGGAGGAGGGATGAGCAGTTCTTC.

In its sample, this clonotype was seen many times. J is TRBJ2-1 and V is TRBV15; the match to TRBD1 covers 8 bases. The length of the CDR3 is 16 residues. In germline, CDR1 is LNHNV, CDR2 YYDKDF (reference sequence). With 3 bases clipped from V and 5 bases from J, the junction kept 9 bases outside the gene matches. The CDR3: CATSSETGTGNNEQFF. Here the CDR3 DNA reads TGTGCCACCAGCAGCGAAACCGGGACAGGAAACAATGAGCAGTTCTTC.

The chain recombines TRBV3-1 with TRBJ2-7; TRBD2 matches 12 bases. The length of the CDR3 is 14 residues. With V trimmed by 6 bases and J by 1 base, 1 base remained unmatched. Germline CDR1 reads LGHDT; CDR2 reads YNNKEL (reference sequence). This chain's CDR3 is CASSTSGGSYEQYF. DNA for the CDR3: TGTGCCAGCAGTACTAGCGGGGGGTCCTACGAGCAGTACTTC.

This clonotype was picked up many times. The chain joins TRBV7-3 to TRBJ2-1, with a tentative D call TRBD1 (7 bases). There are 16 residues in the CDR3. With 5 bases removed from V and 5 bases from J, the gap between germline ends came to 19 bases. Looked up from germline, CDR1 is SGHTA and CDR2 is FQGTGA. The CDR3 sequence is CASSPFEQGGHNEQFF. The CDR3 DNA sequence: TGTGCCAGCAGCCCTTTCGAGCAGGGGGGCCACAATGAGCAGTTCTTC.